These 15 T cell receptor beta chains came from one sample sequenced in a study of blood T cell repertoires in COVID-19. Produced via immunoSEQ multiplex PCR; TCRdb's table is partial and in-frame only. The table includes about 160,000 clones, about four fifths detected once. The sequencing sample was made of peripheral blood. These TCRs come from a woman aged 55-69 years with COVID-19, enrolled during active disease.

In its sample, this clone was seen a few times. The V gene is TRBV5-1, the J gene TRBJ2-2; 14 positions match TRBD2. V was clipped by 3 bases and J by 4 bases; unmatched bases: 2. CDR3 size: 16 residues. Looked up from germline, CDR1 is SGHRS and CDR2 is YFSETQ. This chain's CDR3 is CASSSGLAGVTGELFF. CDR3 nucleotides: TGCGCCAGCAGCTCGGGACTAGCGGGGGTCACCGGGGAGCTGTTTTTT.

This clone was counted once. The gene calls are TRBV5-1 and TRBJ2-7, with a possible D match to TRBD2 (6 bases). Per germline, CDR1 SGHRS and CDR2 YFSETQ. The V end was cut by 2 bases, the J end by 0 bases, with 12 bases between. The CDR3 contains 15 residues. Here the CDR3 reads CASSFRAGSSYEQYF. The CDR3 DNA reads TGCGCCAGCAGCTTTAGGGCGGGGAGCTCCTACGAGCAGTACTTC.

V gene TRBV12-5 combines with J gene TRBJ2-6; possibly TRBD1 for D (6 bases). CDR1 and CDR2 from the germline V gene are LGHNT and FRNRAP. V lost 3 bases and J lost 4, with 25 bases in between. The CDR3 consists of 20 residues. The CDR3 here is CASGFSLGPFKGDGANVLTF. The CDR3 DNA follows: TGTGCTAGTGGTTTTTCCTTGGGCCCCTTCAAGGGGGACGGGGCCAACGTCCTGACTTTC.

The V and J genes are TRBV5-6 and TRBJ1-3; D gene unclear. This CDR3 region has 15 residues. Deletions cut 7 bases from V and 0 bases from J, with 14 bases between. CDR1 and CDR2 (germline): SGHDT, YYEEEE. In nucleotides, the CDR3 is TGTGCCAGCTTAGTCTCAGGCCGCTCTGGAAACACCATATATTTT. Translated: CASLVSGRSGNTIYF.

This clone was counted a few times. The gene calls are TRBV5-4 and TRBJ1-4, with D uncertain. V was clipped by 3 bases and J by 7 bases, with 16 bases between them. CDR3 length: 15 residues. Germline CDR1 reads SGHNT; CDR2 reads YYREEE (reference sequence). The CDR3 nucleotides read TGTGCCAGCAGCTGGAGTGGCTCCGTCGGTGAAAAACTGTTTTTT. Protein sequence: CASSWSGSVGEKLFF.

CDR3 coding DNA: TGTGCCAGCCTCAGGGGGAGCGGGGGCTGGAACACCGGGGAGCTGTTTTTT. It specifies CASLRGSGGWNTGELFF. V is TRBV19 and J is TRBJ2-2; TRBD2 is a possible D gene (8 bases). The CDR3 length is 17 residues. V gave up 9 bases and J gave up 1 base, with 21 bases separating them. Looked up from germline, CDR1 is LNHDA and CDR2 is SQIVND (reference sequence).

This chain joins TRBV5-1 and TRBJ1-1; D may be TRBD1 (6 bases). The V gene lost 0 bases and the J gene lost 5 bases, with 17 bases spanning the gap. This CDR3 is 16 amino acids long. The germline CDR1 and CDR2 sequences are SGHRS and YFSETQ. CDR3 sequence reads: CASSLVSAGVGTEAFF. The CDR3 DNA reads TGCGCCAGCAGCTTGGTCTCGGCAGGGGTAGGGACTGAAGCTTTCTTT.

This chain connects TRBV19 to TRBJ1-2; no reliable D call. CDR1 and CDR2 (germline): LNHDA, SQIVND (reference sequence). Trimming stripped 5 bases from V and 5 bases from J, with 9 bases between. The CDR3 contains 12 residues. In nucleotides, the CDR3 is TGTGCCAGTAGTCCCCGACATTATGGCTACACCTTC. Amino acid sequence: CASSPRHYGYTF.

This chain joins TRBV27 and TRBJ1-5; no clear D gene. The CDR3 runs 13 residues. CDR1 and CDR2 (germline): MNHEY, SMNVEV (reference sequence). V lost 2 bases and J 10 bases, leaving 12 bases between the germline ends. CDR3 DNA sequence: TGTGCCAGCAGTTTAGCCCCCGACTACCCCCAGCATTTT. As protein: CASSLAPDYPQHF.

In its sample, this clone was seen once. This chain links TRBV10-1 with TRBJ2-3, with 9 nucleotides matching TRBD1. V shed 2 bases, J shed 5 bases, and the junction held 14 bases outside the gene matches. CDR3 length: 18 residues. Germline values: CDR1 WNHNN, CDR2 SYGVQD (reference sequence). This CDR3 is CASSEQLPGQGMRDTQYF. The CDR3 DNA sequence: TGCGCCAGCAGTGAGCAACTACCGGGACAGGGTATGAGAGATACGCAGTATTTT.

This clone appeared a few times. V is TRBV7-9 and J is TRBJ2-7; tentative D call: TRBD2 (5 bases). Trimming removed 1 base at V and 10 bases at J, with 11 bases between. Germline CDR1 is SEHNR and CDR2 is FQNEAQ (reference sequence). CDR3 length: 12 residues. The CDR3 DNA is TGTGCCAGCAGCTTAGAAACAGCTAGCCAGTACTTC. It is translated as CASSLETASQYF. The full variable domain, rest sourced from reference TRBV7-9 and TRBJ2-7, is DTGVSQNPRHKITKRGQNVTFRCDPISEHNRLYWYRQTLGQGPEFLTYFQNEAQLEKSRLLSDRFSAERPKGSFSTLEIQRTEQGDSAMYLCASSLETASQYFGPGTRLTVT.

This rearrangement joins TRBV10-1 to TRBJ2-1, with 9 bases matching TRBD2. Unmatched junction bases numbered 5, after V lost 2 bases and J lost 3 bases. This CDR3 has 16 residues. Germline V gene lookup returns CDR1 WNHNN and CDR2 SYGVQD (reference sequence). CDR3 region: CASSENSGSNYNEQFF. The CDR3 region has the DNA TGCGCCAGCAGTGAGAATAGCGGGAGTAACTACAATGAGCAGTTCTTC.

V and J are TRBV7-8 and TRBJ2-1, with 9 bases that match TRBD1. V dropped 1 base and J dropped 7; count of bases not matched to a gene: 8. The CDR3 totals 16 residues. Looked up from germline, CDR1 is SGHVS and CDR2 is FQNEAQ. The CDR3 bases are TGTGCCAGCAGCTTAGACGGGACAGGGCAATTGAATGAGCAGTTCTTC. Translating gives CASSLDGTGQLNEQFF. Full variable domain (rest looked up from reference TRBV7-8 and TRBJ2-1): GAGVSQSPRYKVAKRGQDVALRCDPISGHVSLFWYQQALGQGPEFLTYFQNEAQLDKSGLPSDRFFAERPEGSVSTLKIQRTQQEDSAVYLCASSLDGTGQLNEQFFGPGTRLTVL.

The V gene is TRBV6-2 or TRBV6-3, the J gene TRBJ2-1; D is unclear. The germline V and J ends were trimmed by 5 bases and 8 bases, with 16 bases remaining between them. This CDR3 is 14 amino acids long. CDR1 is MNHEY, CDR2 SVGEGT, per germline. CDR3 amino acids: CASSPYSTVDEQFF. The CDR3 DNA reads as TGTGCCAGCAGTCCGTACTCCACCGTCGATGAGCAGTTCTTC.

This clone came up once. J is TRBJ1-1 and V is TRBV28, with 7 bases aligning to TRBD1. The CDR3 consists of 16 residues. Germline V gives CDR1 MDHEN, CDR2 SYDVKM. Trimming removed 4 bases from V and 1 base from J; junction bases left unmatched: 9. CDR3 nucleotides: TGTGCCAGCAGTTCCTTCTCGACAGGGAAGAACACTGAAGCTTTCTTT. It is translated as CASSSFSTGKNTEAFF. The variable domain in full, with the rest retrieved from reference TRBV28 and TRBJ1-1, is DVKVTQSSRYLVKRTGEKVFLECVQDMDHENMFWYRQDPGLGLRLIYFSYDVKMKEKGDIPEGYSVSREKKERFSLILESASTNQTSMYLCASSSFSTGKNTEAFFGQGTRLTVV.